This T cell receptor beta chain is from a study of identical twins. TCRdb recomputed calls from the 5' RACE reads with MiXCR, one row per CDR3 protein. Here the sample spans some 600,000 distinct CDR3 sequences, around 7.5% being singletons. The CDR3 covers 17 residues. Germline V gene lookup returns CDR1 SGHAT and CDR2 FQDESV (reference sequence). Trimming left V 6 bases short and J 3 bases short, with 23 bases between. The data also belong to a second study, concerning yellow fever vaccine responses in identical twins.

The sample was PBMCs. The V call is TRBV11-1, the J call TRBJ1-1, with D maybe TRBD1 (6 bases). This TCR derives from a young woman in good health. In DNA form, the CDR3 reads TGTGCCAGCAGTCAAGACAGTCGGGGGCTCGGGGACACTGAAGCTTTCTTT. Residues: CASSQDSRGLGDTEAFF. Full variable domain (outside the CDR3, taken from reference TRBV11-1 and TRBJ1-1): EAEVAQSPRYKITEKSQAVAFWCDPISGHATLYWYRQILGQGPELLVQFQDESVVDDSQLPKDRFSAERLKGVDSTLKIQPAELGDSAMYLCASSQDSRGLGDTEAFFGQGTRLTVV.